One T cell receptor (beta chain) is described in this entry. Looked up from germline, CDR1 is SGDLS and CDR2 is YYNGEE. The V end was cut by 2 bases, the J end by 2 bases, with 9 bases between. CDR3 length: 14 amino acids. This specimen belongs to a study of blood T cell repertoires in COVID-19. Overall study context: Sources were T cells, B-cell-depleted T cells, or PBMCs; the material itself was cDNA or gDNA.

Here immunoSEQ multiplex PCR was the method, and the copy in TCRdb shows in-frame clones only, minus some. The sample has some 95,000 clones; around 93% are singletons. The receptor was isolated from a human donor with active COVID-19. The donor label of this sample is uncertain. The V and J genes are TRBV9 and TRBJ2-3, with D possibly TRBD2 on 6 matching bases. Sequencing was done on a sample of peripheral blood. In DNA, the CDR3 is TGTGCCAGCAGCGTCGGGGGATCCACAGATACGCAGTATTTT. The encoded protein is CASSVGGSTDTQYF.